These T cell receptor beta chains were read from a single sample in a study of shared clonotypes between healthy human individuals. Sequencing used immunoSEQ multiplex PCR; TCRdb keeps in-frame clones, though not all of them. The sample has 1.4 million to 1.5 million clones, around 97% seen once. Material for sequencing was naive CD4+ T cells sorted from blood. Source of these receptors: a man aged 25 to 45 in good health. Both conserved end residues are part of each CDR3. The D gene is left open where the match is weak. Not every row has a clone size; where given, it reads once, few, many or a size class.

J,V,D,size,CDR3,DNA
TRBJ2-5,TRBV19,TRBD2,NA,CASSETSGLKETQYF,TGTGCCAGTAGTGAGACTAGCGGACTTAAGGAGACCCAGTACTTC
TRBJ2-5,TRBV7-2,TRBD2,NA,CASSTSGSWETQYF,TGTGCCAGCAGTACTAGCGGGAGTTGGGAGACCCAGTACTTC
TRBJ1-4,TRBV9,TRBD1,NA,CASSFRQGNEKLFF,TGTGCCAGCAGCTTCCGACAGGGTAATGAAAAACTGTTTTTT
TRBJ1-2,TRBV2,TRBD1,NA,CASSSSRGQGARGYTF,TGTGCCAGCAGTTCCTCCCGAGGACAGGGGGCGCGAGGCTACACCTTC
TRBJ2-1,TRBV29-1,TRBD2,once,CSVHRDYHSYNEQFF,TGCAGCGTTCACCGGGACTACCATTCCTACAATGAGCAGTTCTTC
TRBJ2-1,TRBV9,TRBD1,NA,CASSVAGQGWGNEQFF,TGTGCCAGCAGCGTAGCGGGACAGGGTTGGGGCAATGAGCAGTTCTTC
TRBJ2-1,TRBV19,TRBD2,NA,CASSMGLAGGLDNEQFF,TGTGCCAGTAGTATGGGACTAGCGGGAGGCCTCGACAATGAGCAGTTCTTC
TRBJ2-2,TRBV10-1,TRBD2,NA,CASTPGGLAGSIGTGELFF,TGCGCCAGCACCCCGGGCGGACTAGCGGGTTCAATTGGGACCGGGGAGCTGTTTTTT
TRBJ1-2,TRBV6-6,NA,few,CASSKTRTHF,TGTGCCAGCAGCAAAACCCGGACCCACTTC
TRBJ2-3,TRBV7-2,TRBD2,NA,CASSFVPLREGPDTQYF,TGTGCCAGCAGCTTTGTTCCACTGCGGGAGGGCCCAGATACGCAGTATTTT
TRBJ2-1,TRBV14,TRBD2,NA,CASSQGASGRAVEQFF,TGTGCCAGCAGCCAAGGCGCTAGCGGGAGAGCGGTTGAGCAGTTCTTC
TRBJ2-7,TRBV28,TRBD1,NA,CASREQGLSTYEQYF,TGTGCCAGCAGGGAACAGGGGCTGTCCACCTACGAGCAGTACTTC
TRBJ1-2,TRBV5-1,TRBD1,NA,CASSPLQGGYGYTF,TGCGCCAGCAGCCCGCTTCAGGGGGGGTATGGCTACACCTTC
TRBJ2-4,TRBV7-2,TRBD2,NA,CASSTSGHISNIQYF,TGTGCCAGCAGCACTAGCGGGCACATCTCAAACATTCAGTACTTC
TRBJ2-4,TRBV5-1,NA,NA,CASSLEMMVDIQYF,TGCGCCAGCAGCTTGGAGATGATGGTTGACATTCAGTACTTC
TRBJ1-3,TRBV5-6,NA,NA,CASSLIQSSGNTIYF,TGTGCCAGCAGCTTAATCCAGAGCTCTGGAAACACCATATATTTT
TRBJ1-2,TRBV2,NA,NA,CASSEAWGGGYGYTF,TGTGCCAGCAGTGAAGCGTGGGGAGGTGGTTATGGCTACACCTTC
TRBJ1-3,TRBV19,NA,NA,CASNKGTDSGNTIYF,TGTGCCAGTAATAAAGGAACCGACTCTGGAAACACCATATATTTT
TRBJ2-7,TRBV6-1,TRBD2,NA,CATRTSGIYEQYF,TGTGCCACCAGGACTAGCGGGATATACGAGCAGTACTTC
TRBJ1-5,TRBV15,NA,NA,CATSGEARQPQHF,TGTGCCACCAGCGGCGAGGCGAGGCAGCCCCAGCATTTT
TRBJ2-5,TRBV7-9,NA,NA,CASSSGVTQYF,TGTGCCAGCAGCTCAGGGGTTACCCAGTACTTC
TRBJ2-1,TRBV5-4,NA,NA,CASSTGSNPSYNEQFF,TGTGCCAGCAGCACCGGGTCCAACCCGAGCTACAATGAGCAGTTCTTC
TRBJ1-5,TRBV6-1,NA,once,CASRPTVNSNQPQHF,TGTGCCAGCAGACCGACGGTAAATAGCAATCAGCCCCAGCATTTT
TRBJ1-2,TRBV27,NA,NA,CASSYVGNYGYTF,TGTGCCAGCAGTTATGTGGGAAACTATGGCTACACCTTC
TRBJ1-2,TRBV5-4,TRBD1,NA,CASSTTFPTGDYGYTF,TGTGCCAGCAGCACGACGTTCCCAACAGGGGACTATGGCTACACCTTC
TRBJ2-1,TRBV9,TRBD2,NA,CASSAEDGTSGSGEQFF,TGTGCCAGCAGCGCGGAAGATGGGACTAGCGGGAGTGGTGAGCAGTTCTTC
TRBJ2-2,TRBV2,TRBD1,NA,CASRRTGSAGELFF,TGTGCCAGCAGAAGGACAGGAAGTGCCGGGGAGCTGTTTTTT
TRBJ2-7,TRBV5-1,NA,NA,CASSPDGRSSYEQYF,TGCGCCAGCAGCCCGGACGGCCGATCTAGCTACGAGCAGTACTTC
TRBJ1-5,TRBV28,NA,NA,CASSLWAGEGNQPQHF,TGTGCCAGCAGTTTATGGGCAGGAGAAGGGAATCAGCCCCAGCATTTT
TRBJ1-1,TRBV7-2,TRBD1,NA,CASSPYRGEAFF,TGTGCCAGCAGCCCCTACAGGGGTGAAGCTTTCTTT
TRBJ2-7,TRBV7-2,NA,NA,CASSNGRVSYEQYF,TGTGCCAGCAGTAACGGGCGGGTATCCTACGAGCAGTACTTC
TRBJ1-5,TRBV30,TRBD1,NA,CAWGDRRNQPQHF,TGTGCCTGGGGGGACAGGAGGAATCAGCCCCAGCATTTT
TRBJ1-4,TRBV6-1,NA,NA,CASSRAATNEKLFF,TGTGCCAGCAGCCGGGCAGCAACTAATGAAAAACTGTTTTTT
TRBJ2-5,TRBV10-3,NA,NA,CAISELGISETQYF,TGTGCCATCAGTGAGCTGGGTATTTCGGAGACCCAGTACTTC
TRBJ1-1,TRBV18,NA,NA,CASSPSLTANTEAFF,TGTGCCAGCTCACCGAGTTTGACCGCTAACACTGAAGCTTTCTTT
TRBJ1-5,TRBV1,NA,once,CTSSQPGTHNQPQHF,TGCACCAGCAGCCAACCGGGCACCCATAACCAGCCCCAGCATTTT
TRBJ2-5,TRBV20-1,NA,NA,CSASLQETQYF,TGCAGTGCTAGTTTACAAGAGACCCAGTACTTC
TRBJ2-1,TRBV2,NA,NA,CASSEMGGAYNEQFF,TGTGCCAGCAGTGAAATGGGGGGCGCCTACAATGAGCAGTTCTTC
TRBJ2-3,TRBV29-1,NA,once,CSVDGPSTDTQYF,TGCAGCGTTGATGGACCAAGCACAGATACGCAGTATTTT
TRBJ2-7,TRBV19,NA,NA,CASSIVWDTNYEQYF,TGTGCCAGTAGTATAGTATGGGACACAAACTACGAGCAGTACTTC
TRBJ2-5,TRBV7-8,TRBD1,NA,CASSSDRLGFTETQYF,TGTGCCAGCAGCTCGGACAGGTTGGGGTTTACGGAGACCCAGTACTTC
TRBJ2-1,TRBV5-1,NA,NA,CASSLGRHEQFF,TGCGCCAGCAGCCTTGGACGGCATGAGCAGTTCTTC
TRBJ1-3,TRBV27,NA,NA,CASSGTISGNTIYF,TGTGCCAGCAGTGGGACGATCTCTGGAAACACCATATATTTT
TRBJ2-7,TRBV7-2,NA,NA,CASSPIVGGVHYEQYF,TGTGCCAGCAGCCCTATAGTCGGCGGCGTTCACTACGAGCAGTACTTC
TRBJ2-1,TRBV28,TRBD2,NA,CASSLAGGSNNEQFF,TGTGCCAGCAGTCTAGCGGGAGGAAGTAACAATGAGCAGTTCTTC
TRBJ1-2,TRBV7-2,TRBD1,NA,CASSLEGAVGYTF,TGTGCCAGCAGCTTAGAGGGGGCGGTTGGCTACACCTTC
TRBJ2-7,TRBV7-9,TRBD1,NA,CASSQLGQGADEQYF,TGTGCCAGCAGCCAGCTCGGACAGGGGGCTGACGAGCAGTACTTC
TRBJ1-3,TRBV7-9,NA,NA,CASSYTGSSSGNTIYF,TGCGCCAGCAGCTACACAGGGAGCTCCTCTGGAAACACCATATATTTT
TRBJ2-2,TRBV9,TRBD1,once,CASSVQGAATGELFF,TGTGCCAGCAGCGTACAGGGGGCGGCCACCGGGGAGCTGTTTTTT
TRBJ1-3,TRBV6-5,TRBD1,NA,CASSYTGGLENTIYF,TGTGCCAGCAGTTACACAGGGGGCTTGGAAAACACCATATATTTT
TRBJ1-1,TRBV5-4,NA,NA,CASSSGGMNTEAFF,TGTGCCAGCAGCTCCGGCGGGATGAACACTGAAGCTTTCTTT
TRBJ2-7,TRBV11-1,NA,NA,CASSLGGRRFRTYEQYF,TGTGCCAGCAGCTTAGGTGGGCGGCGGTTTAGAACCTACGAGCAGTACTTC
TRBJ2-7,TRBV11-1,TRBD1,once,CASSSGQARIEQYF,TGTGCCAGCAGCTCGGGACAGGCACGGATCGAGCAGTACTTC
TRBJ2-5,TRBV18,NA,NA,CASSLRQQETQYF,TGTGCCAGCTCCCTACGACAGCAAGAGACCCAGTACTTC
TRBJ2-3,TRBV7-9,TRBD2,NA,CASSSKAGGPLPDTQYF,TGTGCCAGCAGCTCCAAAGCGGGAGGGCCCCTCCCAGATACGCAGTATTTT
TRBJ1-1,TRBV7-9,NA,NA,CASSQASYTEAFF,TGTGCCAGCAGCCAAGCGTCGTACACTGAAGCTTTCTTT
TRBJ2-3,TRBV18,NA,NA,CASSPPWGSTDTQYF,TGTGCCAGCTCACCCCCGTGGGGTAGCACAGATACGCAGTATTTT
TRBJ2-7,TRBV7-9,TRBD1,NA,CASARDREVAEQYF,TGTGCCAGCGCCCGGGACAGGGAAGTTGCCGAGCAGTACTTC
TRBJ2-5,TRBV18,NA,NA,CASSPFPGQETQYF,TGTGCCAGCTCACCATTCCCGGGTCAAGAGACCCAGTACTTC
TRBJ2-5,TRBV7-7,TRBD2,NA,CASSEITSGRETQYF,TGTGCTAGCAGCGAGATCACTAGCGGGAGGGAGACCCAGTACTTC